This TCR beta chain was captured by sequencing in a study of T-cell reconstitution after alpha-beta-depleted transplantation in children. For this clonotype: Antigen unknown.

Construction of the TCRbeta library involved unique molecular identifiers. TCRdb recomputed calls from the PCR reads with MiXCR, one row per CDR3 protein. The sample carries roughly 790,000 distinct CDR3 sequences, roughly 15% recorded once. Findings of the study overall: Diversity of TCRbeta at day 60 was high in some patients, arising from surviving recipient T cells and thymic progenitors. The main origin of T-cell counts and diversity one year after transplant was newly produced T cells. Reported findings indicate that, about two months after transplant, alpha-beta T cells came from several hundred expanded clones, which were derived from non-depleted graft cells.

The TCR originated in a male patient between 10 and 17 years old who had a stem cell transplant for acute lymphoblastic leukemia, so the T cells may come from the graft donor. The specimen was PBMCs, mostly from graft donor cells, collected 360 days after TCRalphabeta/CD19-depleted stem cell transplant.

CDR3 residues: CASSLPLAGPTGELFF. The CDR3 coding sequence is TGTGCCAGCAGCTTACCTCTAGCGGGTCCCACCGGGGAGCTGTTTTTT. This chain connects TRBV11-2 to TRBJ2-2; TRBD2 aligns across 8 bases. The ends lost 2 bases at V and 4 bases at J; junction bases unmatched: 6. This CDR3 is 16 amino acids long. The germline gives CDR1 SGHAT, CDR2 FQNNGV.